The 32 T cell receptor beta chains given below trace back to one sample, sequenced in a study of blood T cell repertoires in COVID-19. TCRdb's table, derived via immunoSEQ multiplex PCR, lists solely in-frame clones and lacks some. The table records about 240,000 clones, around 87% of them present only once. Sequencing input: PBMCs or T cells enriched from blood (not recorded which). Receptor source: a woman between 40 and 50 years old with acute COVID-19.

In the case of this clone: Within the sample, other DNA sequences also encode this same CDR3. CDR3 protein: CASSLTGGAGYGYTF. The CDR3 region has the DNA TGTGCCAGCAGCTTAACAGGGGGCGCTGGCTATGGCTACACCTTC. The V gene is TRBV7-3, the J gene TRBJ1-2; 7 positions agree with TRBD1. V shed 0 bases and J 4 bases; nucleotides not matched to a gene: 5. This CDR3 contains 15 residues. Germline-derived CDR1 and CDR2 are SGHTA and FQGTGA.

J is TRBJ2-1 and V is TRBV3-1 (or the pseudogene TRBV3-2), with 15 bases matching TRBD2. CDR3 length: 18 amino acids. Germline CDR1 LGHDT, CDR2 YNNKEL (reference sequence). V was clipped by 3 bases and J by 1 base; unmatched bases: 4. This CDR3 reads CASSHRTSGGGSYNEQFF. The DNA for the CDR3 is TGTGCCAGCAGCCATCGGACTAGCGGGGGGGGGTCCTACAATGAGCAGTTCTTC.

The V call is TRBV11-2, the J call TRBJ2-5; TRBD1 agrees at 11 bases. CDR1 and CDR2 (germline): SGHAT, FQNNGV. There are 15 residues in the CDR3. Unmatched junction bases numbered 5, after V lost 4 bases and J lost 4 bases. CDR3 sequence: CASSWGQGVRETQYF. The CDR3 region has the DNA TGTGCCAGCAGCTGGGGACAGGGGGTCAGAGAGACCCAGTACTTC. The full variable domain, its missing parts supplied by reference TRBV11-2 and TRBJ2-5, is EAGVAQSPRYKIIEKRQSVAFWCNPISGHATLYWYQQILGQGPKLLIQFQNNGVVDDSQLPKDRFSAERLKGVDSTLKIQPAKLEDSAVYLCASSWGQGVRETQYFGPGTRLLVL.

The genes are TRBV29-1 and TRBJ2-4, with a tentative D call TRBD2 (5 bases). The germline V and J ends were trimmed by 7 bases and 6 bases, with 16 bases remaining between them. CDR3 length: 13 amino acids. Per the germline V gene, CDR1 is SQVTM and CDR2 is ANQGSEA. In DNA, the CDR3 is TGCAGCGCCCACGCTCAGGCGGGAAACATTCAGTACTTC. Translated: CSAHAQAGNIQYF.

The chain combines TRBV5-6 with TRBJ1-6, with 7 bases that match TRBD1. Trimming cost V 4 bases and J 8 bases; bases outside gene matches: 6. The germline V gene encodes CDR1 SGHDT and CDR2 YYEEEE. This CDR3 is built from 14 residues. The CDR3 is CASSRPGTDSPLHF. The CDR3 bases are TGTGCCAGCAGCCGTCCCGGGACAGATTCACCCCTCCACTTT.

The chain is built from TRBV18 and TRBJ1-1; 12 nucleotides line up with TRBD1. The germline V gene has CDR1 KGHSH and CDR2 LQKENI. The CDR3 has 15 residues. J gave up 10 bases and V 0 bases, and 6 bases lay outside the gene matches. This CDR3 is CASSPPGQGARGAFF. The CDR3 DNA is TGTGCCAGCTCACCACCGGGACAGGGGGCGCGAGGAGCTTTCTTT.

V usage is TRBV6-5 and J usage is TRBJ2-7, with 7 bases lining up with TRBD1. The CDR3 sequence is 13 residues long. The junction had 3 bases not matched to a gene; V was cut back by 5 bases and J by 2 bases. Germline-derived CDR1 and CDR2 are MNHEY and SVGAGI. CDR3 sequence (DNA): TGTGCCAGCAGTCCCGGGACAGCCTACGAGCAGTACTTC. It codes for CASSPGTAYEQYF.

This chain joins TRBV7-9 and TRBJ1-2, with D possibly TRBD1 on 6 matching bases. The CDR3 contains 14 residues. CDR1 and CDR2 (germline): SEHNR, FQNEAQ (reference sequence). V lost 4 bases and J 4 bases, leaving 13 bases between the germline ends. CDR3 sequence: CASSSDGGPYGYTF. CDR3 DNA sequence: TGTGCCAGCAGCTCGGACGGGGGGCCCTATGGCTACACCTTC.

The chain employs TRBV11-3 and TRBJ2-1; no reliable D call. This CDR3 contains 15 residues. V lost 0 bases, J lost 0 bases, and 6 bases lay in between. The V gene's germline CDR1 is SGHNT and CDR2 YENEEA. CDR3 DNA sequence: TGTGCCAGCAGCTTAGAATCCGGCTCCTACAATGAGCAGTTCTTC. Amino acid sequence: CASSLESGSYNEQFF. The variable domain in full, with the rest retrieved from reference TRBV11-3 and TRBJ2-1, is EAGVVQSPRYKIIEKKQPVAFWCNPISGHNTLYWYLQNLGQGPELLIRYENEEAVDDSQLPKDRFSAERLKGVDSTLKIQPAELGDSAVYLCASSLESGSYNEQFFGPGTRLTVL.

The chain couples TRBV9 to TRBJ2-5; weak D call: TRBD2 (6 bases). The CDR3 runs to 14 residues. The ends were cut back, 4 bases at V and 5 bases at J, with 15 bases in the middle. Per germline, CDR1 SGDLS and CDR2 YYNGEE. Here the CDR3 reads CASSLGNRGETQYF. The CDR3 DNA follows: TGTGCCAGCAGCCTTGGAAATCGGGGGGAGACCCAGTACTTC.

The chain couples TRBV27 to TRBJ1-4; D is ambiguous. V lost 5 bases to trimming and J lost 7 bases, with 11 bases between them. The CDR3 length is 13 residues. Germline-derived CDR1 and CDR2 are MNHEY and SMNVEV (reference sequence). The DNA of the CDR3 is TGTGCCAGCAGTCCGGGGTTTGGTGAAAAACTGTTTTTT. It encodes CASSPGFGEKLFF.

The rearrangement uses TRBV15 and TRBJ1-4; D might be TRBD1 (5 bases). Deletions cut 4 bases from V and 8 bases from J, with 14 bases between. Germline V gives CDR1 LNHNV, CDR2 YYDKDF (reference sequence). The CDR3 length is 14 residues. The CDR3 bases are TGTGCCACCAGCACGACTGGGGCCCGCGAAAAACTGTTTTTT. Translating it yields CATSTTGAREKLFF.

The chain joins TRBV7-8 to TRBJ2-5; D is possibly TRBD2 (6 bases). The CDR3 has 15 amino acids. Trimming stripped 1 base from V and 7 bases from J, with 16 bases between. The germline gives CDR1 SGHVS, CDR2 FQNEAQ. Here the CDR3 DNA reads TGTGCCAGCAGCTTAGTAACTAGCAGCCAGGGGACCCAGTACTTC. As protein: CASSLVTSSQGTQYF.

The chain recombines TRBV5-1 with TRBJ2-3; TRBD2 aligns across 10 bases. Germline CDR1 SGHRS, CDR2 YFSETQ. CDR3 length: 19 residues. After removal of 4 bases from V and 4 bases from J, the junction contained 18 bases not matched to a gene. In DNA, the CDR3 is TGCGCCAGCAGCCTTAATCCTCACACTAGCGGGATTTCCTCAGATACGCAGTATTTT. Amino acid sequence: CASSLNPHTSGISSDTQYF.

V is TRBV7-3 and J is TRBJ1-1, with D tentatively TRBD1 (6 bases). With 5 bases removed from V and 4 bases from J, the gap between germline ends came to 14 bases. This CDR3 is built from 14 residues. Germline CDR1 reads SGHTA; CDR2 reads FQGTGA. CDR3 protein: CASSLLGGPTEAFF. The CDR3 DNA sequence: TGTGCCAGCAGCCTACTGGGGGGGCCCACTGAAGCTTTCTTT.

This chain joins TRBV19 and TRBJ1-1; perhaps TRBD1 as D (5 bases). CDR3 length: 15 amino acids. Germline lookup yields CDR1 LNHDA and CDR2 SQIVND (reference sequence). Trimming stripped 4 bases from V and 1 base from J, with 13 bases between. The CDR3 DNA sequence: TGTGCCAGTAGTAACCAGGGAATGAGGAACACTGAAGCTTTCTTT. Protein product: CASSNQGMRNTEAFF.

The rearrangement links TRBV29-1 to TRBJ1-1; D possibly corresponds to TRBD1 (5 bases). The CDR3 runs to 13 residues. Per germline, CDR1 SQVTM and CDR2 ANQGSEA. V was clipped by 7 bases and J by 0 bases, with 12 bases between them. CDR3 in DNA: TGCAGCGCCAGAGGACACCTGAACACTGAAGCTTTCTTT. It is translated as CSARGHLNTEAFF.

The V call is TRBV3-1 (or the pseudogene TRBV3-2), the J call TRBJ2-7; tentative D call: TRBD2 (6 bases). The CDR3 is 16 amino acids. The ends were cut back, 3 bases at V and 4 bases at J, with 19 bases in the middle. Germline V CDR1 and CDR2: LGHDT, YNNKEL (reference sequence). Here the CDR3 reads CASSQTRWGSRYEQYF. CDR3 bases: TGTGCCAGCAGCCAGACTAGATGGGGGAGTCGGTACGAGCAGTACTTC.

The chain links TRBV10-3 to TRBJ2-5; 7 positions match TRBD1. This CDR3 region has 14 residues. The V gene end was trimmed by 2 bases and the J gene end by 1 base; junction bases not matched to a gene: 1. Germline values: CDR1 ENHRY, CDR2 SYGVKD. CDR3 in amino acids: CAISEGDSQETQYF. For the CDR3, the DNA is TGTGCCATCAGTGAGGGGGACAGCCAAGAGACCCAGTACTTC.

This chain's CDR3 is CASSLAPEQPLHF. In nucleotides, the CDR3 is TGTGCCAGCAGCTTAGCTCCAGAACAACCCCTCCACTTT. The rearrangement links TRBV7-6 to TRBJ1-6; D gene unclear. V dropped 0 bases and J dropped 12 bases, with 9 bases sitting between them. This CDR3 contains 13 residues. Germline CDR1 and CDR2: SGHVS and FNYEAQ.

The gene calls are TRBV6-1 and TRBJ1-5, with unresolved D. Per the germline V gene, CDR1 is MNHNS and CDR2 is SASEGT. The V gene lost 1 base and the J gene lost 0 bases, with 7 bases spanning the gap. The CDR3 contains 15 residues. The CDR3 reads CASSEEQYSNQPQHF. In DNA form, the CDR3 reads TGTGCCAGCAGTGAAGAACAGTATAGCAATCAGCCCCAGCATTTT.

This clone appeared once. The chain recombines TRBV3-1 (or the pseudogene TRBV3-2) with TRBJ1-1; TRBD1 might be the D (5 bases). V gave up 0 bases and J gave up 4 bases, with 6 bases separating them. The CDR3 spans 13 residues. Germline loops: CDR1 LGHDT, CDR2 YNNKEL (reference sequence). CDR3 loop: CASSQEGVTEAFF. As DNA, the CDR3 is TGTGCCAGCAGCCAAGAAGGGGTCACTGAAGCTTTCTTT.

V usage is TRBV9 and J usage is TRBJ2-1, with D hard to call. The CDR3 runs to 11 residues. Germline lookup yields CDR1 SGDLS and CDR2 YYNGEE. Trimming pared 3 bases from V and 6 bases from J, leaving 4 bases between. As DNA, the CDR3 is TGTGCCAGCAGCGAGAGCAATGAGCAGTTCTTC. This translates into CASSESNEQFF.

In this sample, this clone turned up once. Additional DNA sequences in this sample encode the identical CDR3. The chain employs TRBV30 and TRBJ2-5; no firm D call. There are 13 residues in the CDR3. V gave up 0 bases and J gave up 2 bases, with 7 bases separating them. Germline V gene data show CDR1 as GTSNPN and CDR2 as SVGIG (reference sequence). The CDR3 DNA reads TGTGCCTGGAGTGTCAGTTTACAAGAGACCCAGTACTTC. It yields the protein CAWSVSLQETQYF.

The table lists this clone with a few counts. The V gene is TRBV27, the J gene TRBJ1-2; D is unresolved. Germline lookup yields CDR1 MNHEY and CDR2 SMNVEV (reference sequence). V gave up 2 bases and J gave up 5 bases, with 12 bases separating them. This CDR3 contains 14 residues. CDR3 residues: CASSLRPKAYGYTF. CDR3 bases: TGTGCCAGCAGTTTACGTCCCAAAGCTTATGGCTACACCTTC.

The CDR3 protein is CASSPSSGAGNQPQHF. CDR3 coding DNA: TGCGCCAGCAGCCCATCATCAGGGGCTGGCAATCAGCCCCAGCATTTT. The chain links TRBV5-1 to TRBJ1-5, with D possibly TRBD1 on 6 matching bases. The CDR3 extends over 16 amino acids. Trimming stripped 4 bases from V and 2 bases from J, with 16 bases between. Germline CDR1 is SGHRS and CDR2 is YFSETQ.

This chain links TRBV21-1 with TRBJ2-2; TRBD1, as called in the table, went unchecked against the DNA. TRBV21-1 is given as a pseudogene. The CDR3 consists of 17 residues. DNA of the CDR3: TGTGCCAGCAGCAAACCCCGGGACAGAGCGAACACCGGGGAGCTGTTTTTT. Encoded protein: CASSKPRDRANTGELFF.

DNA for the CDR3: TGCGCCAGCAGCCAAGACCTCAGGCTAGCAGGAGTGGAAGATACGCAGTATTTT. It encodes CASSQDLRLAGVEDTQYF. The chain carries TRBV4-1 and TRBJ2-3; possible D gene TRBD2, 5 bases. V was trimmed by 0 bases and J by 5 bases, leaving 21 bases between them. There are 18 residues in the CDR3. Germline V gives CDR1 MGHRA, CDR2 YSYEKL.

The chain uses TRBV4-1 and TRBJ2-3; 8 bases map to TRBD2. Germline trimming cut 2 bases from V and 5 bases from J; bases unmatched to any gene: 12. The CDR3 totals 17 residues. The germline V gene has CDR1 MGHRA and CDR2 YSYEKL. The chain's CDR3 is CASSQRAPAGVGDTQYF. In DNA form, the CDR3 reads TGCGCCAGCAGCCAAAGGGCGCCAGCGGGAGTTGGAGATACGCAGTATTTT.

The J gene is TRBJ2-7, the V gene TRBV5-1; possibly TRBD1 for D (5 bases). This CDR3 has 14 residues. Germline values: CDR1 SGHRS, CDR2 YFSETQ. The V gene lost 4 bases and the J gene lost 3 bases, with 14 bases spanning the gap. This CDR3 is CASSRTGEYYEQYF. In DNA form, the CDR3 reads TGCGCCAGCAGCCGCACAGGAGAATACTACGAGCAGTACTTC.

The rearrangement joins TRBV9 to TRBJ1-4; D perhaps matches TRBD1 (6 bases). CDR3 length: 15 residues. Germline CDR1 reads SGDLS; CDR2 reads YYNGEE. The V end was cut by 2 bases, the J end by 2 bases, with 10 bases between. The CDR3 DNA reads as TGTGCCAGCAGCGTGGGGGGGGGCACTAATGAAAAACTGTTTTTT. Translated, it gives CASSVGGGTNEKLFF.

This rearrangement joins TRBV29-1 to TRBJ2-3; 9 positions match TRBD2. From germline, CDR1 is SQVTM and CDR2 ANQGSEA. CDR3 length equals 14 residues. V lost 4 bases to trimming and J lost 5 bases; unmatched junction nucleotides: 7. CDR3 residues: CSVVLAGVGDTQYF. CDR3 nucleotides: TGCAGCGTTGTATTAGCGGGAGTAGGAGATACGCAGTATTTT.